This TCR beta chain came from a study of T cell responses to AZD1222 COVID-19 vaccine. Turning to this clone: Its antigen is not identified.

Overall study results and limits: Most donors were white British and more were female, and clonal diversity was possibly underestimated. In all cases, repertoires were sampled only after the peak T cell response. Two doses of AZD1222 preceded a rise in Spike-specific TCR breadth and depth.

This CDR3 spans 13 amino acids. From germline, CDR1 is SEHNR and CDR2 FQNEAQ (reference sequence). Unmatched junction bases numbered 6, after V lost 5 bases and J lost 8 bases. TCRdb's table, derived via immunoSEQ multiplex PCR, lists solely in-frame clones and lacks some. Of under 150,000 clones in the sample, 85% to 95% were seen once. The sequence was collected from an adult in good health. Here the sequenced sample was peripheral blood, taken on day 0 of MenACWY control vaccination. The chain has TRBV7-9 and TRBJ1-1; TRBD1 matches 9 bases. CDR3 sequence (DNA): TGTGCCAGCAGCCTGGGGACAGGGACAGAAGCTTTCTTT. Translated, it gives CASSLGTGTEAFF.